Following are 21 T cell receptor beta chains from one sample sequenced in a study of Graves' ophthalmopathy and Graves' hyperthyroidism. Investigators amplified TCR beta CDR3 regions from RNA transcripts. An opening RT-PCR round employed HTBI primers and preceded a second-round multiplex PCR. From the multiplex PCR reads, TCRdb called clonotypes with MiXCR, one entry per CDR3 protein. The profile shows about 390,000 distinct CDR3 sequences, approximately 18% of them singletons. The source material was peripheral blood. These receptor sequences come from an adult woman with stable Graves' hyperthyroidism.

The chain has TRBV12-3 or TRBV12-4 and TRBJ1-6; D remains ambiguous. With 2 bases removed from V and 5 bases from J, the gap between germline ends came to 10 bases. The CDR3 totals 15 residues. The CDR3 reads CASSLKTANNSPLHF. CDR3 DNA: TGTGCCAGCAGTTTAAAGACGGCGAATAATTCACCCCTCCACTTT.

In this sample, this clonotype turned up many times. The CDR3 region is CASSKTGGSTEAFF. DNA of the CDR3: TGTGCCAGCAGTAAGACAGGGGGGAGCACTGAAGCTTTCTTT. The chain is built from TRBV6-1 and TRBJ1-1; 9 nucleotides match TRBD1. In germline, CDR1 is MNHNS, CDR2 SASEGT. The length of the CDR3 is 14 residues. V lost 5 bases and J lost 4; bases outside the gene matches: 5.

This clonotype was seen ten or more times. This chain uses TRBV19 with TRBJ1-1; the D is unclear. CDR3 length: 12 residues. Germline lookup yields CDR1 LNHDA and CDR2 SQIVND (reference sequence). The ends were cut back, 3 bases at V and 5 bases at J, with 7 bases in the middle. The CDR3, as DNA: TGTGCCAGTAGTATGTCGGGGACTGAAGCTTTCTTT. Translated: CASSMSGTEAFF.

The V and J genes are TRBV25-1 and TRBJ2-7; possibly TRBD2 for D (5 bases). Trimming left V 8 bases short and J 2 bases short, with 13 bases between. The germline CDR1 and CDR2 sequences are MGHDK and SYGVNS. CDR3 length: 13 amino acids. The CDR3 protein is CASGLPGAYEQYF. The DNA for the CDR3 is TGTGCCAGCGGACTTCCCGGAGCCTACGAGCAGTACTTC.

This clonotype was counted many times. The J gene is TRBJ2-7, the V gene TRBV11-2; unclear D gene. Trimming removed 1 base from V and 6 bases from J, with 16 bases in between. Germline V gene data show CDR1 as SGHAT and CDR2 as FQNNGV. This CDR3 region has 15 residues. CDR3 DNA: TGTGCCAGCAGCTTAGTTCTCCGGCCGTCGGGCGAGCAGTACTTC. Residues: CASSLVLRPSGEQYF.

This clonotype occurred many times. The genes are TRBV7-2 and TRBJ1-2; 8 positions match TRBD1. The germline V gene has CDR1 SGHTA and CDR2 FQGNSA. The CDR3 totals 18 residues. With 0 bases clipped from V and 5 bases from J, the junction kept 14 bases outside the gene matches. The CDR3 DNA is TGTGCCAGCAGCTTAGCGCTTCGACACAGGGGGAGGGGTTATGGCTACACCTTC. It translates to CASSLALRHRGRGYGYTF.

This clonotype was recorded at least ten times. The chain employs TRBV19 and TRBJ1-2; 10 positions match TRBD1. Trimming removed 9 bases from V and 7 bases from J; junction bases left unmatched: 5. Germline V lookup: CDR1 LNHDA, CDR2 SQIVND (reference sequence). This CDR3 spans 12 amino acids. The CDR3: CASRTGGVGYTF. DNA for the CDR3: TGTGCCAGCAGGACAGGGGGAGTTGGCTACACCTTC.

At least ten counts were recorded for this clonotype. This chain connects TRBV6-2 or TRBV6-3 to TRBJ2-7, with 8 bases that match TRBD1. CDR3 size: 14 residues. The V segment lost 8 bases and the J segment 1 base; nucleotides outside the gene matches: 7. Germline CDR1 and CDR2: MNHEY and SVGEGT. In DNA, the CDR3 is TGTGCCAGCCGATCCGGGACAGGATCCTACGAGCAGTACTTC. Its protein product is CASRSGTGSYEQYF.

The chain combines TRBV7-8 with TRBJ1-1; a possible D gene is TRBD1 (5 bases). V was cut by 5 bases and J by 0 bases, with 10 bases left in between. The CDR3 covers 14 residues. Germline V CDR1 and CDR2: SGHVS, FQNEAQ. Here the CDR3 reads CASSRGVMNTEAFF. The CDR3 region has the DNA TGTGCCAGCAGCCGAGGGGTCATGAACACTGAAGCTTTCTTT. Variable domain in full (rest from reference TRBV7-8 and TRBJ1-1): GAGVSQSPRYKVAKRGQDVALRCDPISGHVSLFWYQQALGQGPEFLTYFQNEAQLDKSGLPSDRFFAERPEGSVSTLKIQRTQQEDSAVYLCASSRGVMNTEAFFGQGTRLTVV.

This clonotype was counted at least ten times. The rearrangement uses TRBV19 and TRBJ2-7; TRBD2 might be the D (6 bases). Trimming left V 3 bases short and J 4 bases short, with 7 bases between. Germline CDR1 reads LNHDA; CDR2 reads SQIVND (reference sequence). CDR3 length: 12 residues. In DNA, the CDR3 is TGTGCCAGTAGTATGGAGGGGTACGAGCAGTACTTC. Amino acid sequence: CASSMEGYEQYF.

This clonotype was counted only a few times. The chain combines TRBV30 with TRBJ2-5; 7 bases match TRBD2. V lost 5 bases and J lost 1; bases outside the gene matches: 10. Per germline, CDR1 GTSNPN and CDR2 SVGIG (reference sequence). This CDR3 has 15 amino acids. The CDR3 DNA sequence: TGTGCCTGGGGGGAACTACTAGCGTCCCAAGAGACCCAGTACTTC. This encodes CAWGELLASQETQYF.

CDR3 in amino acids: CASSFYRGQGAFF. The CDR3 DNA follows: TGTGCCAGCAGCTTCTACAGGGGGCAGGGAGCTTTCTTT. This chain joins TRBV7-9 and TRBJ1-1; TRBD1 matches 9 bases. Unmatched junction bases numbered 6, after V lost 3 bases and J lost 10 bases. The CDR3 is 13 residues long. CDR1 and CDR2 from the germline V gene are SEHNR and FQNEAQ (reference sequence).

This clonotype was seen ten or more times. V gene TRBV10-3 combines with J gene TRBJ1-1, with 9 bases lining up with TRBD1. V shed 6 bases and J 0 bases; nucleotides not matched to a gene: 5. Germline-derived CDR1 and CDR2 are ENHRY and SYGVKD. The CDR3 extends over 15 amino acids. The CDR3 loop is CAISRGTGLNTEAFF. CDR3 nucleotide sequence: TGTGCCATCAGCCGAGGGACAGGGCTGAACACTGAAGCTTTCTTT.

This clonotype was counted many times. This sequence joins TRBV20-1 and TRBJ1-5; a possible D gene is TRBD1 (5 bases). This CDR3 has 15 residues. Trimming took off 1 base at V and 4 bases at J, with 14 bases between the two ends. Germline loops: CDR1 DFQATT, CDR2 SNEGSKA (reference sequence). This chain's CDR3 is CSARGHQGTNQPQHF. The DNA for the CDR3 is TGCAGTGCTAGAGGCCATCAGGGTACTAATCAGCCCCAGCATTTT.

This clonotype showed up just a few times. For the CDR3, the DNA is TGTGCCAGCAGCCGCACCACAGGGGGCAACTATGGCTACACCTTC. Its translation is CASSRTTGGNYGYTF. This chain connects TRBV11-2 to TRBJ1-2; 9 positions match TRBD1. Unmatched junction bases numbered 6, after V lost 5 bases and J lost 2 bases. The CDR3 is made up of 15 amino acids. CDR1 is SGHAT, CDR2 FQNNGV, per germline.

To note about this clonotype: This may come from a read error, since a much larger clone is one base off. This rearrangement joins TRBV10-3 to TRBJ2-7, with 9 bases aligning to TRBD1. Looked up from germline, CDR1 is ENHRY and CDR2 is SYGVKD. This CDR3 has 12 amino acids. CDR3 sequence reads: CATEGQGHELYF. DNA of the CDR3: TGTGCCACTGAGGGACAGGGCCACGAGCTGTACTTC.

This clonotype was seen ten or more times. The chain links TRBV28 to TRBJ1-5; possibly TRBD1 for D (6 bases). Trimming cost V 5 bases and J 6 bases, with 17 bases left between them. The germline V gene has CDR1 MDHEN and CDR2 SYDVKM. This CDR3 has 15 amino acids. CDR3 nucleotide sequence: TGTGCCAGCAGTGCCCGGACAGCCGCTGGTCAGCCCCAGCATTTT. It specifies CASSARTAAGQPQHF. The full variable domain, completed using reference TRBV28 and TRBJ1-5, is DVKVTQSSRYLVKRTGEKVFLECVQDMDHENMFWYRQDPGLGLRLIYFSYDVKMKEKGDIPEGYSVSREKKERFSLILESASTNQTSMYLCASSARTAAGQPQHFGDGTRLSIL.

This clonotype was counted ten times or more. The CDR3 is CASSLRDRPTGELFF. CDR3 DNA: TGTGCCAGCAGCCTCCGGGACAGACCTACCGGGGAGCTGTTTTTT. V is TRBV12-3 or TRBV12-4 and J is TRBJ2-2, with 7 bases fitting TRBD1. CDR3 length: 15 amino acids. Trimming cost V 6 bases and J 5 bases; bases outside gene matches: 9.

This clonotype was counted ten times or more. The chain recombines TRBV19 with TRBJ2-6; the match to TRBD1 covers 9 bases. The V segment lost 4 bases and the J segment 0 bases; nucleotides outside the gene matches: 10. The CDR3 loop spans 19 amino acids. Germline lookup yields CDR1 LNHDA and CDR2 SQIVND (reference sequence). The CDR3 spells CASSSIGTGLVSGANVLTF. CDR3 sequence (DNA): TGTGCCAGTAGTAGTATCGGGACAGGGCTAGTCTCTGGGGCCAACGTCCTGACTTTC.

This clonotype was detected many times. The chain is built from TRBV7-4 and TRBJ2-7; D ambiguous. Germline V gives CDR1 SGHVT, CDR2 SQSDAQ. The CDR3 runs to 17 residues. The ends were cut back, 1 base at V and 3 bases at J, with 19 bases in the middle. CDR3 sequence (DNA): TGTGCCAGCAGCTTAGTTTTCACGGGTGAGCTCTTCTACGAGCAGTACTTC. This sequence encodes CASSLVFTGELFYEQYF.

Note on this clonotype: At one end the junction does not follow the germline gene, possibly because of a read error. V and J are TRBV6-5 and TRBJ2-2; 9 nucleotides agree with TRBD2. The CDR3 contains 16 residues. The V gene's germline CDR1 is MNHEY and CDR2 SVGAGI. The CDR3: CASSYKLAGATGELWF. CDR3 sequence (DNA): TGTGCCAGCAGTTACAAGTTAGCGGGAGCCACCGGGGAGCTGTGGTTT.